The next 16 T cell receptor beta chains were all read from a single sample in a study of T cells in Graves' hyperthyroidism and ophthalmopathy. TCR beta CDR3 regions were amplified from RNA. The HTBI primer set drove a first-round RT-PCR of the TCR CDR3. TCRdb processed the multiplex PCR reads anew with MiXCR; each CDR3 protein has one entry. The sample contains hundreds of thousands of distinct CDR3 sequences, 13% to 15% of which appear only once. Specimen: blood. The receptors come from a young woman with Graves' hyperthyroidism.

This clonotype has more than one count but fewer than ten. The chain joins TRBV20-1 to TRBJ2-1; TRBD2 might be the D (6 bases). Trimming took 0 bases from V and 6 from J, leaving 15 bases between them. This CDR3 contains 15 residues. Looked up from germline, CDR1 is DFQATT and CDR2 is SNEGSKA (reference sequence). The CDR3 nucleotides are TGCAGTGCTAGAGATATTCGGCTAGCGCTCAATGAGCAGTTCTTC. The encoded protein is CSARDIRLALNEQFF.

This clonotype has more than one count but fewer than ten. Germline and junction disagree at one end, which may indicate a read error. V gene TRBV18 combines with J gene TRBJ2-5; 11 bases line up with TRBD1. Per the germline V gene, CDR1 is KGHSH and CDR2 is LQKENI. The CDR3 sequence is 15 residues long. CDR3 bases: TGTGCCGGCTCACCGGGGACAGGGGGTCACGAGACCCAGTACTTC. Its protein product is CAGSPGTGGHETQYF.

This clonotype has ten or more counts. The chain has TRBV20-1 and TRBJ1-5; a possible D gene is TRBD1 (6 bases). The CDR3 is made up of 17 amino acids. The germline CDR1 and CDR2 sequences are DFQATT and SNEGSKA (reference sequence). V lost 0 bases to trimming and J lost 4 bases, with 19 bases between them. CDR3 DNA: TGCAGTGCTAGAGATGTGATAATAGGAGGGGGTAATCAGCCCCAGCATTTT. Translation gives CSARDVIIGGGNQPQHF.

This clonotype was detected ten times or more. The V and J genes are TRBV7-9 and TRBJ2-3; D is perhaps TRBD2 (6 bases). Between the trimmed V and J ends, which lost 5 bases and 6 bases, there was a span of 21 bases. This CDR3 region has 16 residues. Germline V gene sequence: CDR1 SEHNR, CDR2 FQNEAQ (reference sequence). The CDR3: CASSIRDSQSRDTQYF. In nucleotides, the CDR3 is TGTGCCAGCAGCATACGGGACTCACAAAGTCGGGATACGCAGTATTTT.

The V and J genes are TRBV19 and TRBJ2-5, with 14 bases matching TRBD2. The trim removed 4 bases at V and 4 bases at J, leaving 8 bases unmatched. In germline, CDR1 is LNHDA, CDR2 SQIVND (reference sequence). The CDR3 spans 17 residues. The CDR3 DNA reads as TGTGCCAGTAGTACCGGGACTAGCGGGAGTGTATTAGAGACCCAGTACTTC. Residues: CASSTGTSGSVLETQYF.

V is TRBV5-1 and J is TRBJ2-1; D perhaps matches TRBD2 (5 bases). Germline V gene lookup returns CDR1 SGHRS and CDR2 YFSETQ. The CDR3 has 15 amino acids. V was trimmed by 1 base and J by 2 bases, leaving 10 bases between them. The CDR3 spells CASSLTAGPYNEQFF. The CDR3 coding sequence is TGCGCCAGCAGCTTGACCGCGGGCCCCTACAATGAGCAGTTCTTC.

In its sample, this clonotype was seen many times. CDR3 region: CASSYRGANQPQHF. CDR3 bases: TGTGCCAGCAGTTACAGAGGAGCCAATCAGCCCCAGCATTTT. This chain links TRBV6-5 with TRBJ1-5; D gene ambiguous. The germline V gene encodes CDR1 MNHEY and CDR2 SVGAGI. This CDR3 spans 14 amino acids. The ends were cut back, 2 bases at V and 3 bases at J, with 8 bases in the middle.

CDR3 DNA: TGTGCCAGCAGTATACAGGGAGGCTACGAGCAGTACTTC. Its protein is CASSIQGGYEQYF. The chain couples TRBV14 to TRBJ2-7; D possibly matches TRBD1 or TRBD2 (6 bases each). Germline V gene lookup returns CDR1 SGHDN and CDR2 FVKESK. The CDR3 runs 13 residues. V was clipped by 6 bases and J by 3 bases, with 12 bases between them. The complete variable domain, with remaining parts taken from reference TRBV14 and TRBJ2-7, reads EAGVTQFPSHSVIEKGQTVTLRCDPISGHDNLYWYRRVMGKEIKFLLHFVKESKQDESGMPNNRFLAERTGGTYSTLKVQPAELEDSGVYFCASSIQGGYEQYFGPGTRLTVT.

This clonotype was recorded a few times. The CDR3 region is CASSLAGWLNTEAFF. As DNA, the CDR3 is TGTGCCAGCAGCCTTGCGGGGTGGCTGAACACTGAAGCTTTCTTT. V gene TRBV5-5 combines with J gene TRBJ1-1, with no clear D. The CDR3 length is 15 residues. Germline V gene sequence: CDR1 SGHKS, CDR2 YYEKEE (reference sequence). V gave up 4 bases and J gave up 0 bases, with 13 bases separating them.

On this clonotype: The final CDR3 position lacks the conserved phenylalanine or tryptophan, pointing to a likely read error. This chain connects TRBV7-6 to TRBJ2-1; TRBD2 matches at 14 bases. Per germline, CDR1 SGHVS and CDR2 FNYEAQ. Unmatched junction bases numbered 9, after V lost 5 bases and J lost 9 bases. The CDR3 length is 16 residues. The CDR3 loop is CASSQGTSGSSSEQFL. The CDR3 region has the DNA TGTGCCAGCAGCCAGGGGACTAGCGGGAGTTCCAGTGAGCAGTTCCTC.

This clonotype has a count of ten or more. This chain uses TRBV6-2 or TRBV6-3 with TRBJ1-1; D is unresolved. The CDR3 runs to 13 residues. The V gene's germline CDR1 is MNHEY and CDR2 SVGEGT. Trimming took 2 bases from V and 3 from J, leaving 7 bases between them. In nucleotides, the CDR3 is TGTGCCAGCAGTTACCGAAAGTACACTGAAGCTTTCTTT. It is translated as CASSYRKYTEAFF.

The V call is TRBV27, the J call TRBJ2-7; D unresolved. CDR3 length: 14 residues. V gave up 1 base and J gave up 3 bases, with 10 bases separating them. Germline CDR1 and CDR2: MNHEY and SMNVEV (reference sequence). This CDR3 is CASSLYRYGYEQYF. In DNA form, the CDR3 reads TGTGCCAGCAGTTTATACCGCTACGGCTACGAGCAGTACTTC.

The table lists this clonotype with many counts. The rearrangement uses TRBV28 and TRBJ2-1; no definite D call. Germline-derived CDR1 and CDR2 are MDHEN and SYDVKM. The V end lost 4 bases, the J end lost 7 bases, and 11 bases lay between the germline ends. The CDR3 is 13 residues long. The CDR3 spells CASSSLAINEQFF. CDR3 DNA sequence: TGTGCCAGCAGTTCCCTGGCTATAAATGAGCAGTTCTTC.

The chain uses TRBV5-1 and TRBJ2-4; 11 bases map to TRBD1. Germline V lookup: CDR1 SGHRS, CDR2 YFSETQ. This CDR3 is built from 16 residues. Unmatched junction bases numbered 4, after V lost 4 bases and J lost 1 base. The CDR3 DNA reads TGCGCCAGCAGCCCAGGACAGGGGGCGGCCAAAAACATTCAGTACTTC. Protein sequence: CASSPGQGAAKNIQYF.

This clonotype was seen a handful of times. The rearrangement links TRBV19 to TRBJ2-4, with D possibly matching TRBD1 (6 bases). Germline assignment: CDR1 LNHDA and CDR2 SQIVND (reference sequence). The CDR3 is made up of 16 amino acids. The V end was cut by 6 bases, the J end by 0 bases, with 15 bases between. CDR3 sequence (DNA): TGTGCCAGTAGGCGTCGGACAGACGTAGCCAAAAACATTCAGTACTTC. Amino acid sequence: CASRRRTDVAKNIQYF.

To note about this clonotype: A read error may explain this, as a much larger clone is one base away. The V gene is TRBV2, the J gene TRBJ2-7; TRBD2 aligns across 7 bases. The DNA end lines up better with TRBJ2-1; the J call may be wrong. Germline CDR1 reads SNHLY; CDR2 reads FYNNEI. The CDR3 is 14 residues long. In nucleotides, the CDR3 is TGTGCCAGCACCACCAGCGGGATATCCTACGAGCAGTTCTTC. This encodes CASTTSGISYEQFF.